These 27 T cell receptor beta chains came from one sample sequenced in a study of T cell changes during pregnancy in multiple sclerosis. Produced via immunoSEQ multiplex PCR; TCRdb's table is partial and in-frame only. Among about 60,000 clones listed, around 91% were seen once. The sample consisted of peripheral blood, taken in the second trimester of pregnancy. Source of these receptors: a female donor in good health, enrolled as a control in a pregnancy study.

This chain links TRBV19 with TRBJ2-2, with TRBD1 matching 8 bases. The V gene's germline CDR1 is LNHDA and CDR2 SQIVND (reference sequence). The CDR3 loop spans 15 amino acids. Trimming removed 5 bases from V and 6 bases from J; junction bases left unmatched: 8. The CDR3 reads CASSARQGSPGELFF. CDR3 nucleotides: TGTGCCAGTAGTGCACGACAGGGGTCTCCCGGGGAGCTGTTTTTT.

The V call is TRBV29-1, the J call TRBJ1-1; D uncertain. Trimming took 4 bases from V and 1 from J, leaving 16 bases between them. The germline V gene has CDR1 SQVTM and CDR2 ANQGSEA. There are 15 residues in the CDR3. The CDR3 DNA is TGCAGCGTTGTCAACCCCGGGATTACGAACACTGAAGCTTTCTTT. Its translation is CSVVNPGITNTEAFF.

This clone was recorded a few times. The chain uses TRBV14 and TRBJ2-5; 7 nucleotides align to TRBD1. Germline loops: CDR1 SGHDN, CDR2 FVKESK. V lost 4 bases, J lost 4 bases, and 18 bases stayed unmatched. This CDR3 is 18 amino acids long. This CDR3 reads CASSRSEDRVGLRETQYF. CDR3 sequence (DNA): TGTGCCAGCAGCCGGTCCGAAGACAGGGTGGGGCTGCGAGAGACCCAGTACTTC.

The V gene is TRBV6-1, the J gene TRBJ2-7, with D possibly matching TRBD2 (7 bases). Germline CDR1 MNHNS, CDR2 SASEGT. The V and J ends lost 3 bases and 5 bases respectively, with 14 bases between them. This CDR3 is 14 amino acids long. The DNA for the CDR3 is TGTGCCAGCAGTGAGGTTCGGGGGGCGGACGAGCAGTACTTC. Protein product: CASSEVRGADEQYF.

This clone was recorded once. As DNA, the CDR3 is TGTGCCAGCAGCCCGTGGACAGGTGCTGAAGCTTTCTTT. It yields the protein CASSPWTGAEAFF. The J gene is TRBJ1-1, the V gene TRBV7-2; 7 bases are shared with TRBD1. Germline V gives CDR1 SGHTA, CDR2 FQGNSA. V lost 5 bases to trimming and J lost 6 bases; unmatched junction nucleotides: 6. The CDR3 has 13 amino acids.

The chain recombines TRBV7-2 with TRBJ2-5, with TRBD2 matching over 10 bases. Germline CDR1 SGHTA, CDR2 FQGNSA. This CDR3 is 16 amino acids long. Losses at the gene ends were 5 bases for V and 1 base for J; bases not matched to a gene: 7. CDR3 coding DNA: TGTGCCAGCAGCAAATATAGCGGGGGGCCCCAAGAGACCCAGTACTTC. This codes for CASSKYSGGPQETQYF.

The V call is TRBV7-9, the J call TRBJ2-7, with D possibly matching TRBD1 (6 bases). There are 15 residues in the CDR3. Trimming shortened V by 8 bases and J by 0 bases, and 17 bases separated the two germline ends. CDR1 SEHNR and CDR2 FQNEAQ come from the germline V gene (reference sequence). The CDR3 coding sequence is TGTGCCAGCGCCTCCTTGGGGACACGCTCCTACGAGCAGTACTTC. Encoded protein: CASASLGTRSYEQYF.

V is TRBV5-1 and J is TRBJ1-3; 7 bases map to TRBD1. V was pared by 4 bases and J by 2 bases, with 6 bases of the junction left unmatched. Germline CDR1 and CDR2: SGHRS and YFSETQ. The CDR3 is 15 residues long. The CDR3 sequence: CASSQGQTPGNTIYF. DNA of the CDR3: TGCGCCAGCAGCCAGGGACAGACTCCTGGAAACACCATATATTTT. The complete variable domain, with remaining parts taken from reference TRBV5-1 and TRBJ1-3, reads KAGVTQTPRYLIKTRGQQVTLSCSPISGHRSVSWYQQTPGQGLQFLFEYFSETQRNKGNFPGRFSGRQFSNSRSEMNVSTLELGDSALYLCASSQGQTPGNTIYFGEGSWLTVV.

V usage is TRBV10-1 and J usage is TRBJ1-1; D is unclear. Germline CDR1 and CDR2: WNHNN and SYGVQD (reference sequence). The CDR3 covers 12 residues. V dropped 5 bases and J dropped 5 bases, with 9 bases sitting between them. CDR3 region: CASSPGRTEAFF. The CDR3 region has the DNA TGCGCCAGCAGTCCCGGTCGGACTGAAGCTTTCTTT.

The V call is TRBV20-1, the J call TRBJ2-5; D remains ambiguous. From germline, CDR1 is DFQATT and CDR2 SNEGSKA (reference sequence). There are 11 residues in the CDR3. Deletions cut 1 base from V and 13 bases from J, with 13 bases between. CDR3 in amino acids: CSARGPPFWYF. In DNA, the CDR3 is TGCAGTGCTAGAGGTCCCCCGTTCTGGTACTTC.

This clone appeared a single time. The chain carries TRBV19 and TRBJ2-4; 8 bases line up with TRBD2. This CDR3 spans 17 amino acids. V trimming: 6 bases; J trimming: 2 bases; junction bases outside the gene matches: 12. Germline V gene lookup returns CDR1 LNHDA and CDR2 SQIVND (reference sequence). CDR3 bases: TGTGCCAGTAGACGATCGAGCGGGAGCGGGACCAAAAACATTCAGTACTTC. It specifies CASRRSSGSGTKNIQYF. Filled out from reference TRBV19 and TRBJ2-4, the complete variable domain reads DGGITQSPKYLFRKEGQNVTLSCEQNLNHDAMYWYRQDPGQGLRLIYYSQIVNDFQKGDIAEGYSVSREKKESFPLTVTSAQKNPTAFYLCASRRSSGSGTKNIQYFGAGTRLSVL.

The chain joins TRBV6-6 to TRBJ1-2; 8 bases are a match to TRBD1. Germline CDR1 is MNHNY and CDR2 is SVGAGI (reference sequence). V gave up 2 bases and J gave up 6 bases; unmatched junction bases: 5. CDR3 length equals 14 residues. The CDR3 region is CASSYTGQGNGYTF. CDR3 nucleotides: TGTGCCAGCAGTTACACCGGACAGGGAAATGGCTACACCTTC.

This clone was recorded only once. CDR3 loop: CASRPRDTVTEAFF. The CDR3 DNA sequence: TGTGCCAGCAGGCCGAGGGACACAGTCACTGAAGCTTTCTTT. The genes are TRBV2 and TRBJ1-1; D perhaps matches TRBD1 (6 bases). The V gene's germline CDR1 is SNHLY and CDR2 FYNNEI. This CDR3 has 14 residues. V was cut by 6 bases and J by 4 bases, with 15 bases left in between. The variable domain in full, with the rest retrieved from reference TRBV2 and TRBJ1-1, is EPEVTQTPSHQVTQMGQEVILRCVPISNHLYFYWYRQILGQKVEFLVSFYNNEISEKSEIFDDQFSVERPDGSNFTLKIRSTKLEDSAMYFCASRPRDTVTEAFFGQGTRLTVV.

This chain connects TRBV27 to TRBJ2-7; the D is unclear. Trimming removed 6 bases at V and 7 bases at J, with 13 bases between. There are 12 residues in the CDR3. Germline V CDR1 and CDR2: MNHEY, SMNVEV (reference sequence). The CDR3 loop is CASSNPSGEQYF. CDR3 in DNA: TGTGCCAGCAGCAATCCGTCGGGTGAGCAGTACTTC.

The chain recombines TRBV5-1 with TRBJ1-1; 7 bases align to TRBD1. The ends lost 4 bases at V and 0 bases at J; junction bases unmatched: 12. CDR3 length equals 17 residues. The germline V gene encodes CDR1 SGHRS and CDR2 YFSETQ. Here the CDR3 DNA reads TGCGCCAGCAGCCCCGGACAGGCCGTATCCATGAACACTGAAGCTTTCTTT. Translating it yields CASSPGQAVSMNTEAFF.

The rearrangement links TRBV5-4 to TRBJ2-2; perhaps TRBD1 as D (5 bases). The germline V and J ends were trimmed by 4 bases and 6 bases, with 16 bases remaining between them. CDR3 length: 15 amino acids. In germline, CDR1 is SGHNT, CDR2 YYREEE (reference sequence). In DNA form, the CDR3 reads TGTGCCAGCAGCCGGGTGCAGGGCCTCTCCGGGGAGCTGTTTTTT. It is translated as CASSRVQGLSGELFF.

V gene TRBV27 combines with J gene TRBJ1-4, with 10 positions matching TRBD1. This CDR3 comprises 15 residues. From germline, CDR1 is MNHEY and CDR2 SMNVEV (reference sequence). V shed 5 bases, J shed 12 bases, and the junction held 12 bases outside the gene matches. In DNA, the CDR3 is TGTGCCAGCAGTCTCTCCGGGACAGGGGCCACCCAACTGTTTTTT. This codes for CASSLSGTGATQLFF.

The count of this clone is one. V usage is TRBV19 and J usage is TRBJ2-1; the D gene is possibly TRBD2 (5 bases). Looked up from germline, CDR1 is LNHDA and CDR2 is SQIVND (reference sequence). This CDR3 contains 14 residues. V lost 4 bases, J lost 4 bases, and 11 bases lay in between. The CDR3 DNA reads TGTGCCAGTAGTAGTTCTAGCCCGTACAATGAGCAGTTCTTC. It is translated as CASSSSSPYNEQFF.

This clone was seen just once. The chain combines TRBV19 with TRBJ2-3; D is possibly TRBD2 (5 bases). Germline values: CDR1 LNHDA, CDR2 SQIVND (reference sequence). Trimming shortened V by 1 base and J by 4 bases, and 12 bases separated the two germline ends. This CDR3 has 15 residues. This chain's CDR3 is CASSIVLDSSDTQYF. The CDR3 nucleotides read TGTGCCAGTAGTATAGTGCTGGACTCTTCAGATACGCAGTATTTT.

This chain joins TRBV15 and TRBJ2-1; D is ambiguous. The CDR3 contains 12 residues. V was cut by 5 bases and J by 10 bases, with 12 bases left in between. Germline lookup yields CDR1 LNHNV and CDR2 YYDKDF (reference sequence). The CDR3 nucleotides are TGTGCCACCAGCCCCCCAACCGGGGAGCAGTTCTTC. It translates to CATSPPTGEQFF.

The chain employs TRBV9 and TRBJ2-3; 9 positions agree with TRBD2. The V and J ends lost 6 bases and 6 bases, in that order; junction bases with no gene match: 8. Germline values: CDR1 SGDLS, CDR2 YYNGEE. The CDR3 is 14 amino acids. The CDR3 here is CASKEGLAGDTQYF. The CDR3 region has the DNA TGTGCCAGCAAGGAGGGACTAGCCGGGGATACGCAGTATTTT.

This chain joins TRBV19 and TRBJ1-2; tentative D call: TRBD1 (6 bases). This CDR3 is built from 15 residues. Per germline, CDR1 LNHDA and CDR2 SQIVND (reference sequence). Trimming shortened V by 3 bases and J by 0 bases, and 11 bases separated the two germline ends. Written as DNA, the CDR3 is TGTGCCAGTAGTATCACAGGGCGCGCTAACTATGGCTACACCTTC. The encoded protein is CASSITGRANYGYTF.

This chain connects TRBV5-1 to TRBJ2-3; a possible D gene is TRBD2 (5 bases). The CDR3 is 17 residues long. The V end lost 0 bases, the J end lost 0 bases, and 14 bases lay between the germline ends. Germline values: CDR1 SGHRS, CDR2 YFSETQ. CDR3 coding DNA: TGCGCCAGCAGCTTGGGGATGGGGAGAGCAAGCACAGATACGCAGTATTTT. It is translated as CASSLGMGRASTDTQYF.

This chain connects TRBV28 to TRBJ2-7; 8 nucleotides agree with TRBD2. The CDR3 is 14 amino acids. Germline V gives CDR1 MDHEN, CDR2 SYDVKM. The V segment lost 2 bases and the J segment 0 bases; nucleotides outside the gene matches: 0. CDR3 protein: CASSLGTSSYEQYF. In DNA form, the CDR3 reads TGTGCCAGCAGTTTAGGGACTAGCTCCTACGAGCAGTACTTC.

The chain joins TRBV19 to TRBJ2-2, with D possibly TRBD2 on 5 matching bases. The CDR3 consists of 15 residues. Deletions cut 6 bases from V and 4 bases from J, with 15 bases between. Germline V gene lookup returns CDR1 LNHDA and CDR2 SQIVND (reference sequence). CDR3 amino acids: CASRKVTGFTGELFF. The CDR3 DNA is TGTGCCAGTAGAAAGGTGACGGGGTTCACCGGGGAGCTGTTTTTT.

The J gene is TRBJ2-7, the V gene TRBV9, with a tentative D call TRBD1 (6 bases). Trimming took 4 bases from V and 4 from J, leaving 15 bases between them. This CDR3 comprises 14 residues. Germline CDR1 and CDR2: SGDLS and YYNGEE. The CDR3 DNA follows: TGTGCCAGCAGCCCGCAGGGGCGCGGGTACGAGCAGTACTTC. It codes for CASSPQGRGYEQYF.

The sample holds one count of this clone. The rearrangement links TRBV30 to TRBJ2-3; D may be TRBD2 (6 bases). Germline V gene data show CDR1 as GTSNPN and CDR2 as SVGIG (reference sequence). The CDR3 is made up of 14 amino acids. The V end was cut by 4 bases, the J end by 10 bases, with 21 bases between. The CDR3 protein is CAWNSVDGLAPQYF. In DNA, the CDR3 is TGTGCCTGGAACTCCGTGGATGGGCTAGCGCCGCAGTATTTT. Based on the CDR3 plus reference TRBV30 and TRBJ2-3, the full variable domain is SQTIHQWPATLVQPVGSPLSLECTVEGTSNPNLYWYRQAAGRGLQLLFYSVGIGQISSEVPQNLSASRPQDRQFILSSKKLLLSDSGFYLCAWNSVDGLAPQYFGPGTRLTVL.